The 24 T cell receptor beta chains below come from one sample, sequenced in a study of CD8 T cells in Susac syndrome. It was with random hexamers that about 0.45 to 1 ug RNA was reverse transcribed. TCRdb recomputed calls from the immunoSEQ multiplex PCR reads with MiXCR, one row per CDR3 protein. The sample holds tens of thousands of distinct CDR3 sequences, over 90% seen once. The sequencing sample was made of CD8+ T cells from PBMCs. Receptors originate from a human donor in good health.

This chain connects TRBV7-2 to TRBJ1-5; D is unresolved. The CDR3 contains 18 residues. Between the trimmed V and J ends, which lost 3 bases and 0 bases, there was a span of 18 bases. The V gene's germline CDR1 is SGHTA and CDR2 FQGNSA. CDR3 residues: CASSFESLNPYSNQPQHF. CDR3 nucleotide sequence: TGTGCCAGCAGCTTCGAGTCCCTGAACCCGTATAGCAATCAGCCCCAGCATTTT.

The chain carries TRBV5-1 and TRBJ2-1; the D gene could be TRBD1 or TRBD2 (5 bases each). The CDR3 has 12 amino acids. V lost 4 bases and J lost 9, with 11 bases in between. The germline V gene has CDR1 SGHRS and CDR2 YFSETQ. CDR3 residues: CASSGGATEQFF. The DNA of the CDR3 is TGCGCCAGCAGCGGGGGTGCCACTGAGCAGTTCTTC.

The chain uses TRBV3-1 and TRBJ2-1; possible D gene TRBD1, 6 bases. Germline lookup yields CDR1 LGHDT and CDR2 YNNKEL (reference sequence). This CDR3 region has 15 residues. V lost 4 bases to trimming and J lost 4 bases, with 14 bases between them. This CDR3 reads CASSRRHRDYNEQFF. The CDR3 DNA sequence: TGTGCCAGCAGCCGGCGTCACAGGGATTACAATGAGCAGTTCTTC.

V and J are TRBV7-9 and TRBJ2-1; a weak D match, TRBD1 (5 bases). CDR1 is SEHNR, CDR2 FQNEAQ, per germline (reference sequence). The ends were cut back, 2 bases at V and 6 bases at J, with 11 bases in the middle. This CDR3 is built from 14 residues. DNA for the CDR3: TGTGCCAGCAGCTTAACCGGGCAGGGCAATGAGCAGTTCTTC. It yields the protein CASSLTGQGNEQFF.

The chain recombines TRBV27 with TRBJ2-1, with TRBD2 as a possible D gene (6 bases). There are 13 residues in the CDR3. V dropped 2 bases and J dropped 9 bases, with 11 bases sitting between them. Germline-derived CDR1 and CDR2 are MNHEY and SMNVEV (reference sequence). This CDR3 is CASSLGTVGEQFF. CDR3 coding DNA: TGTGCCAGCAGTTTAGGGACTGTAGGTGAGCAGTTCTTC.

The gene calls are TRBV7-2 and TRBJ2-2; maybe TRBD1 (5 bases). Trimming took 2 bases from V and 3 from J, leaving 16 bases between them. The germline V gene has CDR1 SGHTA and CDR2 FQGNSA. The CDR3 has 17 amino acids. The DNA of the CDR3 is TGTGCCAGCAGCTTATGGGGCCGTCTAGAACACACCGGGGAGCTGTTTTTT. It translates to CASSLWGRLEHTGELFF.

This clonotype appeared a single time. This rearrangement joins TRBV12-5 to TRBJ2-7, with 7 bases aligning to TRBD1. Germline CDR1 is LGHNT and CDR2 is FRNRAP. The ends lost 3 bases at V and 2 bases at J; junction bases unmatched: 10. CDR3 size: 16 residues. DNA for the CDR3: TGTGCTAGTGGTTTCCACCTGGGACAGCCTACCTACGAGCAGTACTTC. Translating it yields CASGFHLGQPTYEQYF.

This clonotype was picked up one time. CDR3 DNA sequence: TGTGCCAGCAGGCCGGGCCCATCCACAGATACGCAGTATTTT. Translation gives CASRPGPSTDTQYF. The rearrangement joins TRBV13 to TRBJ2-3; the D is unclear. This CDR3 is 14 amino acids long. V lost 6 bases and J 2 bases, leaving 12 bases between the germline ends. Germline V gene data show CDR1 as PRHDT and CDR2 as FYEKMQ (reference sequence).

CDR3 loop: CASESDRDLLNTEAFF. In nucleotides, the CDR3 is TGTGCCAGCGAGTCTGACAGGGACTTGTTGAACACTGAAGCTTTCTTT. The chain carries TRBV7-9 and TRBJ1-1; 7 bases align to TRBD1. The CDR3 sequence is 16 residues long. The junction had 12 bases not matched to a gene; V was cut back by 8 bases and J by 0 bases. Germline loops: CDR1 SEHNR, CDR2 FQNEAQ (reference sequence).

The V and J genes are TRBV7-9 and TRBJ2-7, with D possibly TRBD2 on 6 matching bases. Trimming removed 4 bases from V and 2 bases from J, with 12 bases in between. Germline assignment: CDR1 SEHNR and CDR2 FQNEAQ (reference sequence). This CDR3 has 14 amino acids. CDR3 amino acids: CASSSGLTPYEQYF. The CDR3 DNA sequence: TGTGCCAGCAGCTCGGGACTTACGCCCTACGAGCAGTACTTC.

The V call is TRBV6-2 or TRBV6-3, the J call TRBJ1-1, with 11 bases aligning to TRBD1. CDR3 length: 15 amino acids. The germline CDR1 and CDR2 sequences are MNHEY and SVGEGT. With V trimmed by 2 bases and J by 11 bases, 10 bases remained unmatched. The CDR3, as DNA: TGTGCCAGCAGTTACCCCCCGGACAGGGGGCGAGGGGCTTTCTTT. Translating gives CASSYPPDRGRGAFF.

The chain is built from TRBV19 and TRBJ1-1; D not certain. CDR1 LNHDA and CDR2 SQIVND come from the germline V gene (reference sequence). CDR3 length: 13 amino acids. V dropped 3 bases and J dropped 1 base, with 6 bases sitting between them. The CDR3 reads CASSIEENTEAFF. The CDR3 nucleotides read TGTGCCAGTAGTATCGAGGAGAACACTGAAGCTTTCTTT. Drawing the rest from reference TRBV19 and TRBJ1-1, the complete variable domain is DGGITQSPKYLFRKEGQNVTLSCEQNLNHDAMYWYRQDPGQGLRLIYYSQIVNDFQKGDIAEGYSVSREKKESFPLTVTSAQKNPTAFYLCASSIEENTEAFFGQGTRLTVV.

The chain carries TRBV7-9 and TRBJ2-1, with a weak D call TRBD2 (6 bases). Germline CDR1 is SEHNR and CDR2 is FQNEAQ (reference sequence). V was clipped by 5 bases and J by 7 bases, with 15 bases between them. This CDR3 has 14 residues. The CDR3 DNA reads TGTGCCAGCAGCCCCACCATCAGCGGGAATGAGCAGTTCTTC. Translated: CASSPTISGNEQFF.

The CDR3: CSARVERHTDTQYF. In nucleotides, the CDR3 is TGCAGTGCTAGAGTTGAGCGCCACACAGATACGCAGTATTTT. This chain connects TRBV20-1 to TRBJ2-3; D is undetermined. Germline V CDR1 and CDR2: DFQATT, SNEGSKA (reference sequence). Trimming pared 1 base from V and 2 bases from J, leaving 10 bases between. There are 14 residues in the CDR3.

The CDR3 region has the DNA TGTGCCAGCAGTCTCCGGGACGGAAGCACAGATACGCAGTATTTT. This encodes CASSLRDGSTDTQYF. This chain uses TRBV27 with TRBJ2-3; D is perhaps TRBD1 or TRBD2 (5 bases each). Germline loops: CDR1 MNHEY, CDR2 SMNVEV (reference sequence). With 5 bases removed from V and 0 bases from J, the gap between germline ends came to 12 bases. The CDR3 consists of 15 residues.

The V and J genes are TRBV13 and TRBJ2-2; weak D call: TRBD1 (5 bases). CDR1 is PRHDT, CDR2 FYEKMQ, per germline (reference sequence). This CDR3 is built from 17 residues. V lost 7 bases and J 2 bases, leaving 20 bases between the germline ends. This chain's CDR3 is CASTSRVVFGNTGELFF. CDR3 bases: TGTGCCAGCACGAGCAGGGTGGTTTTTGGTAACACCGGGGAGCTGTTTTTT. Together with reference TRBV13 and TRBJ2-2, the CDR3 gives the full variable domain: AAGVIQSPRHLIKEKRETATLKCYPIPRHDTVYWYQQGPGQDPQFLISFYEKMQSDKGSIPDRFSAQQFSDYHSELNMSSLELGDSALYFCASTSRVVFGNTGELFFGEGSRLTVL.

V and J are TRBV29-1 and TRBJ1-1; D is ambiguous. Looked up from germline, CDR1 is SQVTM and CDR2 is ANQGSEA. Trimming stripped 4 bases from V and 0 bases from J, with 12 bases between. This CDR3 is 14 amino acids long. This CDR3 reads CSVVAPRVNTEAFF. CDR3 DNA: TGCAGCGTTGTAGCTCCACGGGTGAACACTGAAGCTTTCTTT.

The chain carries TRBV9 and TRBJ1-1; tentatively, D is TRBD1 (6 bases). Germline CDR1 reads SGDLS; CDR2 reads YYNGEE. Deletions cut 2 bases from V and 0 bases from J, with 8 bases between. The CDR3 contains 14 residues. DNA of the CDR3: TGTGCCAGCAGCGTTTCAGGGGTGAACACTGAAGCTTTCTTT. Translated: CASSVSGVNTEAFF.

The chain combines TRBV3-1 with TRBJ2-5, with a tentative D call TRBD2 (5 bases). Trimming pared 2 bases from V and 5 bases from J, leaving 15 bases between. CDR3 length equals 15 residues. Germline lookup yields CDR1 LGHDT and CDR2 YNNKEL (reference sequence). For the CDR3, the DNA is TGTGCCAGCAGCCAAATCAAAGTTGGGGAGGAGACCCAGTACTTC. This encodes CASSQIKVGEETQYF.

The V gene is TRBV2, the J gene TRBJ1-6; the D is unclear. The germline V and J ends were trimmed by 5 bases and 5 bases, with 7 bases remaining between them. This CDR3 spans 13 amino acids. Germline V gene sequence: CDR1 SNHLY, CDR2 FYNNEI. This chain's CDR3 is CASSMRDNSPLHF. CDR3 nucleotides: TGTGCCAGCAGTATGAGGGATAATTCACCCCTCCACTTT.

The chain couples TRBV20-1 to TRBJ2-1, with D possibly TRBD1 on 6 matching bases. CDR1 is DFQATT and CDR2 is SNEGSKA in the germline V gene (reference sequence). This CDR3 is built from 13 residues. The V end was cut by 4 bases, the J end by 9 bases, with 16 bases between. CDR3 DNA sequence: TGCAGTGCTACCTCCGCAGGGGCCGGTGAGCAGTTCTTC. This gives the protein CSATSAGAGEQFF.

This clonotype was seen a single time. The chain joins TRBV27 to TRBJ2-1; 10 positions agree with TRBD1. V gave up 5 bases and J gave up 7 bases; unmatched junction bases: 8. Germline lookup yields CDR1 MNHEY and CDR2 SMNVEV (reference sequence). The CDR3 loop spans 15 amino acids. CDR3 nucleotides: TGTGCCAGCAGTCCCCGGGACAGGGGATTGAATGAGCAGTTCTTC. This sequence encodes CASSPRDRGLNEQFF.

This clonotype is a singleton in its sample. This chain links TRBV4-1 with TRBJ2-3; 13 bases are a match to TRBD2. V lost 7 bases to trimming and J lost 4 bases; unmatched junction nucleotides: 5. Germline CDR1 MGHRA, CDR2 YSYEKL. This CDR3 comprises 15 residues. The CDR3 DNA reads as TGCGCCAGCACCACAGGACTAGCGGGGGCAGATACGCAGTATTTT. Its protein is CASTTGLAGADTQYF.

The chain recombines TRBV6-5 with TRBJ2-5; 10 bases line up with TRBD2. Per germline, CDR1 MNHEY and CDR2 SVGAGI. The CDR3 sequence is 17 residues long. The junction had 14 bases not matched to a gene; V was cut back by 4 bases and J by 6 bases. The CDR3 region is CASSLTIGLADRKTQYF. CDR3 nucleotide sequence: TGTGCCAGCAGTTTGACTATCGGACTAGCGGATAGGAAGACCCAGTACTTC.